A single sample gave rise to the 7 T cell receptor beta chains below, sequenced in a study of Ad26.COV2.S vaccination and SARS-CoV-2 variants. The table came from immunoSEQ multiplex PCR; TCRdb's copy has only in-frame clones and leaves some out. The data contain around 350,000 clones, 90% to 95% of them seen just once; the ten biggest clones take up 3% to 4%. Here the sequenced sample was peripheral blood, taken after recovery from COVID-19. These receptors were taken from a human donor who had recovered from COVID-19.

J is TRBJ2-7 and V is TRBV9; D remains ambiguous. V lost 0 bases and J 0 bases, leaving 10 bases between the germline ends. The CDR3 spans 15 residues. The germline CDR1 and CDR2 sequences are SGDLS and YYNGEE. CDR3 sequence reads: CASSVGSWGSYEQYF. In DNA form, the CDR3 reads TGTGCCAGCAGCGTAGGGTCCTGGGGCTCCTACGAGCAGTACTTC.

CDR3 sequence (DNA): TGCGCCAGCAGTGACCCTGATATGGGACAGGAAAAACTGTTTTTT. This gives the protein CASSDPDMGQEKLFF. The chain joins TRBV10-2 to TRBJ1-4; 7 bases fit TRBD1. Germline V gene lookup returns CDR1 WSHSY and CDR2 SAAADI. The CDR3 sequence is 15 residues long. Trimming removed 3 bases from V and 8 bases from J; junction bases left unmatched: 9.

CDR3 nucleotides: TGCGCCAGCAGCTTACAGGGCGCGAATGAAAAACTGTTTTTT. It specifies CASSLQGANEKLFF. The chain links TRBV5-1 to TRBJ1-4; perhaps TRBD1 as D (6 bases). Germline CDR1 SGHRS, CDR2 YFSETQ. The CDR3 length is 14 residues. The ends were cut back, 2 bases at V and 5 bases at J, with 10 bases in the middle.

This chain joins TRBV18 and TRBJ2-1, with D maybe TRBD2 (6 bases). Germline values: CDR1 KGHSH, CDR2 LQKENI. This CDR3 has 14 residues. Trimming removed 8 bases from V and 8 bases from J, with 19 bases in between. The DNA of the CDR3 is TGTGCCAGCCGCAAAGTCGGGGGTTTGGATGAGCAGTTCTTC. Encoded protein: CASRKVGGLDEQFF. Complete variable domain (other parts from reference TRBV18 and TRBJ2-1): NAGVMQNPRHLVRRRGQEARLRCSPMKGHSHVYWYRQLPEEGLKFMVYLQKENIIDESGMPKERFSAEFPKEGPSILRIQQVVRGDSAAYFCASRKVGGLDEQFFGPGTRLTVL.

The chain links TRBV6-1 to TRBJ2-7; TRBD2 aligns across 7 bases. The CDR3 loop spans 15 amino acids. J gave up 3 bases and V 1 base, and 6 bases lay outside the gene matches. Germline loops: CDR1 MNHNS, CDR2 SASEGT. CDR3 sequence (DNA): TGTGCCAGCAGTGAAGGCGGGGGTCGAGACTACGAGCAGTACTTC. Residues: CASSEGGGRDYEQYF.

The DNA for the CDR3 is TGTGCCAGCAGCTTAGTCGGGTTTGGGGCTAATGAAAAACTGTTTTTT. Protein sequence: CASSLVGFGANEKLFF. The chain couples TRBV7-9 to TRBJ1-4; D ambiguous. Germline V gene data show CDR1 as SEHNR and CDR2 as FQNEAQ (reference sequence). Between the trimmed V and J ends, which lost 1 base and 3 bases, there was a span of 12 bases. This CDR3 has 16 amino acids.

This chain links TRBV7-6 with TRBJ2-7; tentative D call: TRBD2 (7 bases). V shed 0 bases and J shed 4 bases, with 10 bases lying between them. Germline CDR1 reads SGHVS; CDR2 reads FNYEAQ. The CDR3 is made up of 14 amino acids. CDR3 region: CASSLAGGPYEQYF. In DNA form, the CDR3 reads TGTGCCAGCAGCTTAGCGGGGGGGCCTTACGAGCAGTACTTC.